A selection of T cell receptor beta chains follows, all from one sample in a study of metastatic and nonmetastatic thyroid tumors. TCRdb re-called clones via MiXCR from the PCR reads. Of approximately 17,000 clones listed, over 20% were seen once; the top ten hold about 10%. Source material: blood. Source of these receptors: a male donor with papillary thyroid cancer or a benign thyroid nodule (not recorded which). Some clones in this sample may be carry-over from other donors' samples. The CDR3 runs from the conserved cysteine through the conserved F or W. The order of the fields is clone size, V gene, D gene, J gene, CDR3 DNA, CDR3 protein. The D gene is left open where the match is weak. Only some rows state a clone size, as once, few, many or a class for expanded clones.

>many|TRBV12-3/TRBV12-4|-|TRBJ1-4
TGTGCCAGCAGTTTGTTCGAAGTTAATGAAAAACTGTTTTTT
CASSLFEVNEKLFF
>many|TRBV3-1|TRBD2|TRBJ2-7
TGTGCCAGCAGCCAAGTGACTAGCGGCCCCTACGAGCAGTACTTC
CASSQVTSGPYEQYF
>-|TRBV30|TRBD1|TRBJ2-1
TGTGCCTGGAGTCCACAGGGGGCAAGGGAGCAGTTCTTC
CAWSPQGAREQFF
>medium-sized|TRBV12-3/TRBV12-4|TRBD2|TRBJ2-1
TGTGCCAGCAAAGGGACTAGTGGGTACAATGAGCAGTTCTTC
CASKGTSGYNEQFF
>-|TRBV20-1|-|TRBJ2-1
TGCAGTGCTCACACACCCGGCTCCTACAATGAGCAGTTCTTC
CSAHTPGSYNEQFF
>many|TRBV10-1|TRBD2|TRBJ2-1
TGCGCCAGCACTTACCTGGGGGGGAGGGCCTGCAATGAGCAGTTCTTC
CASTYLGGRACNEQFF
>few|TRBV4-1|-|TRBJ1-2
TGCGCCAGCAGCCAAGTAAGCGGCCCTGGTGGCTACACCTTC
CASSQVSGPGGYTF
>many|TRBV19|TRBD2|TRBJ2-2
TGTGCCAGTAGTAGGGGACTAGCGGGGGTGAACACCGGGGAGCTGTTTTTT
CASSRGLAGVNTGELFF
>-|TRBV7-3|-|TRBJ2-1
TGTGCCAGCAGCTTAACCCGGGACTCCCAAAATGAGCAGTTCTTC
CASSLTRDSQNEQFF
>many|TRBV5-6|-|TRBJ1-3
TGTGCCAGCAGCTTGGGGTATTTCTCTGGAAACACCATATATTTT
CASSLGYFSGNTIYF
>-|TRBV19|-|TRBJ1-3
TGTGCCAGTAGTATCTTGGGGCAGGGGGGAAACACCATATATTTT
CASSILGQGGNTIYF
>medium-sized|TRBV6-2/TRBV6-3|TRBD1|TRBJ1-1
TGTGCCAGCAACCTTGCTGGGGACAGTGAAGCTTTCTTT
CASNLAGDSEAFF
>-|TRBV19|-|TRBJ1-3
TGTGCCAGTAGTACCCACCAGACGCAATCTGGAAACACCATATATTTT
CASSTHQTQSGNTIYF
>-|TRBV30|TRBD1|TRBJ2-1
TGTGCCTGGAGTGATTACAGGGGGCTGTACAATGAGCAGTTCTTC
CAWSDYRGLYNEQFF
>medium-sized|TRBV25-1|TRBD1|TRBJ2-7
TGTGCCAGCAGTGACCTTCCGACAGGGGCGGACGAGCAGTACTTC
CASSDLPTGADEQYF
>-|TRBV10-2|TRBD1|TRBJ2-2
TGCGCCAGCAGTGACAGGGGGAGATGCACCGGGGAGCTGTTTTTT
CASSDRGRCTGELFF
>medium-sized|TRBV20-1|-|TRBJ1-5
TGCAGTGCTCGGGGACAACCGGAGAAGCCCCAGCATTTT
CSARGQPEKPQHF
>many|TRBV9|TRBD2|TRBJ2-1
TGTGCCAGCAGCTCCTCAGCGGGAGTAAGTGAGCAGTTCTTC
CASSSSAGVSEQFF
>many|TRBV27|TRBD1|TRBJ1-1
TGTGCCAGCAGATCGGGACAGGGGGCCTCTGAAGCTTTCTTT
CASRSGQGASEAFF
>once|TRBV11-1|-|TRBJ2-7
TGTGCCAGCAGCCTACAGGGTGACTACTCCTACGAGCAGTACTTC
CASSLQGDYSYEQYF
>-|TRBV18|TRBD1|TRBJ2-3
TGTGCCAGCTCACCAGGGACAGGGGTAGCAGATACGCAGTATTTT
CASSPGTGVADTQYF
>-|TRBV5-1|TRBD1|TRBJ1-2
TGCGCCAGCAGCATTTCCGGGACAGGGTCTGGGGGCTACACCTTC
CASSISGTGSGGYTF
>-|TRBV5-1|TRBD2|TRBJ2-7
TGCGCCAGCAGCTTCGTTATAATTCGGCTAGCGGCCTACGAGCAGTACTTC
CASSFVIIRLAAYEQYF
>many|TRBV6-4|-|TRBJ2-2
TGTGCCAGCAGTGAATCGCAGGGCAGTGTCGGGGAGCTGTTTTTT
CASSESQGSVGELFF
>many|TRBV6-1|TRBD1|TRBJ2-7
TGTGCCAGCACGAGGGCAGGGGGCTCCTACGAGCAGTACTTC
CASTRAGGSYEQYF
>once|TRBV5-6|-|TRBJ2-2
TGTGCCAGCAGCTTGGGAGGAGGGGACACCGGGGAGCTGTTTTTT
CASSLGGGDTGELFF
>-|TRBV3-1|-|TRBJ2-7
TGTGCCAGCAGCCCGGGACACTCCAGCTACGAGCAGTACTTC
CASSPGHSSYEQYF
>medium-sized|TRBV5-5|-|TRBJ1-1
TGTGCCAGCAGCTTGAGGGAGTTAATTTTAAGGAACACTGAAGCTTTCTTT
CASSLRELILRNTEAFF
>many|TRBV30|-|TRBJ2-5
TGTGCCTGGAGTGTATACAGGACCAGTCAAGAGACCCAGTACTTC
CAWSVYRTSQETQYF
>many|TRBV13|TRBD1|TRBJ2-5
TGTGCCAGCAGCTTAGGATCAGGGGGCGCGGAGACCCAGTACTTC
CASSLGSGGAETQYF
>many|TRBV6-2/TRBV6-3|-|TRBJ1-5
TGTGCCAGCAGTGAAGTGAATGATGTTCAGCCCCAGCATTTT
CASSEVNDVQPQHF
>medium-sized|TRBV6-5|-|TRBJ1-2
TGTGCCAGCAGTTACGGGCAGTATGGCTACACCTTC
CASSYGQYGYTF
>-|TRBV11-2|TRBD2|TRBJ2-7
TGTGCCAGCAGCTTGGCGGGAGGAGGATACGAGCAGTACTTC
CASSLAGGGYEQYF
>medium-sized|TRBV20-1|TRBD2|TRBJ2-2
TGCAGTGCTAGAGATTACCGGGCTAGCGGGCGAGAGGCCACCGGGGAGCTGTTTTTT
CSARDYRASGREATGELFF
>few|TRBV2|-|TRBJ2-2
TGTGCCAGCAGTGACAAGGTGGACGGGGAGCTGTTTTTT
CASSDKVDGELFF
>-|TRBV2|TRBD2|TRBJ2-7
TGTGCCAGCTATAGCGGGGAGAGCTCCTACGAGCAGTACTTC
CASYSGESSYEQYF
>medium-sized|TRBV30|-|TRBJ2-2
TGTGCCTGGAATCGACAAGGGGCCGGGGAGCTGTTTTTT
CAWNRQGAGELFF
>medium-sized|TRBV6-1|-|TRBJ2-2
TGTGCCAGCAGGGCGGGACATAACACCGGGGAGCTGTTTTTT
CASRAGHNTGELFF
>-|TRBV5-8|TRBD1|TRBJ1-6
TGTGCCAGCAGCAGACGCCAGGGGGATTCACCCCTCCACTTT
CASSRRQGDSPLHF
>-|TRBV7-8|-|TRBJ2-2
TGTGCCAGCAGCTTAGCGGCGAACACCGGGGAGCTGTTTTTT
CASSLAANTGELFF
>many|TRBV12-3/TRBV12-4|TRBD1|TRBJ1-4
TGTGCCAGCAGCACACGGACAGGGGTCACTGAAAAACTGTTTTTT
CASSTRTGVTEKLFF
>-|TRBV5-1|TRBD2|TRBJ2-7
TGCGCCAGCAGCTTCGGGACTAGCGGGGTCTCCTACGAGCAGTACTTC
CASSFGTSGVSYEQYF
>medium-sized|TRBV5-1|-|TRBJ2-1
TGCGCCAGCAGCGGGGACGGTAGATCCTACAATGAGCAGTTCTTC
CASSGDGRSYNEQFF
>few|TRBV2|-|TRBJ1-2
TGTGCCAGCAGTGAATGGTCCAACTATGGCTACACCTTC
CASSEWSNYGYTF
>many|TRBV5-4|TRBD1|TRBJ1-2
TGTGCCAGCAGCCCCGCGTCGCAACTCGGGACAGACATTGACACCTTC
CASSPASQLGTDIDTF
>once|TRBV28|-|TRBJ2-3
TGTGCCAGCAGTCCTACTCATACGCAGTATTTT
CASSPTHTQYF
>-|TRBV28|TRBD1|TRBJ1-2
TGTGCCAGCAGCCTGGGTGCCCTTGGGACAGTCGGCTACACCTTC
CASSLGALGTVGYTF
>many|TRBV7-2|-|TRBJ2-5
TGTGCCAGCAGCTTAGCGCAGGCACTACAAGAGACCCAGTACTTC
CASSLAQALQETQYF
>-|TRBV11-2|-|TRBJ2-7
TGTGCCAGCAGCTCCTATCCCCCCGGACAAGGATACTACGAGCAGTACTTC
CASSSYPPGQGYYEQYF
>many|TRBV10-2|-|TRBJ1-1
TGCGCCAGCAGTCCCAGGGAGAACACTGAAGCTTTCTTT
CASSPRENTEAFF
>many|TRBV9|-|TRBJ2-1
TGTGCCAGCAGCGTAGCATCGCGAGTCCGGGATGAGCAGTTCTTC
CASSVASRVRDEQFF
>-|TRBV20-1|-|TRBJ2-7
TGCAGTGCCCTTGCTAGGCTTGGCTCCTACGAGCAGTACTTC
CSALARLGSYEQYF
>many|TRBV19|-|TRBJ1-3
TGTGCCAGTAGGAGGGATTCGCTGGGAAACACCATATATTTT
CASRRDSLGNTIYF
>-|TRBV5-1|-|TRBJ2-1
TGCGCCAGCAGCTTGGCCGGCGGGACAAATTACAATGAGCAGTTCTTC
CASSLAGGTNYNEQFF
>medium-sized|TRBV4-2|TRBD2|TRBJ2-7
TGTGCCAGCAGCCAAAGACTAGCGGAGGCCTACGAGCAGTACTTC
CASSQRLAEAYEQYF
>-|TRBV20-1|TRBD1|TRBJ2-7
TGCAGTGCTAGGACAGGGGAATCCTACGAGCAGTACTTC
CSARTGESYEQYF